The next 12 T cell receptor beta chains were all read from a single sample in a study of T cells in Graves' hyperthyroidism and ophthalmopathy. Amplification yielded TCR beta CDR3 regions, with RNA transcripts as the source. HTBI primers were employed in a first-round RT-PCR of the TCR CDR3. TCRdb re-called the multiplex PCR reads with MiXCR, one entry per CDR3 protein. The top ten clones hold roughly 13% of a sample with about 400,000 distinct CDR3 sequences, 15% to 17% of them seen once. The sequencing sample was made of blood. These receptors all stem from a woman in her late teens or twenties with Graves' hyperthyroidism.

This clonotype appeared many times. V usage is TRBV29-1 and J usage is TRBJ2-1; TRBD2 matches at 12 bases. V lost 6 bases to trimming and J lost 3 bases; unmatched junction nucleotides: 3. CDR3 length equals 14 residues. The V gene's germline CDR1 is SQVTM and CDR2 ANQGSEA. CDR3 residues: CSVTSGGSYNEQFF. CDR3 DNA: TGCAGCGTCACTAGCGGGGGGAGCTACAATGAGCAGTTCTTC.

This clonotype was counted ten times or more. The chain carries TRBV7-2 and TRBJ2-7, with D possibly being TRBD1 (5 bases). The V end lost 1 base, the J end lost 2 bases, and 9 bases lay between the germline ends. Germline CDR1 and CDR2: SGHTA and FQGNSA. This CDR3 has 14 amino acids. The CDR3, as DNA: TGTGCCAGCAGCTTAGAATCAGGGCCCTACGAGCAGTACTTC. Its protein product is CASSLESGPYEQYF.

The V gene is TRBV9, the J gene TRBJ1-2, with unresolved D. The CDR3 is 12 residues long. Germline loops: CDR1 SGDLS, CDR2 YYNGEE. The V end lost 4 bases, the J end lost 8 bases, and 12 bases lay between the germline ends. The CDR3 nucleotides read TGTGCCAGCAGCACGACCCTGGAGGGCTACACCTTC. Protein product: CASSTTLEGYTF.

At least ten counts were recorded for this clonotype. V usage is TRBV3-1 and J usage is TRBJ1-2; D gene uncertain. The germline gives CDR1 LGHDT, CDR2 YNNKEL (reference sequence). The CDR3 is made up of 13 amino acids. Trimming shortened V by 0 bases and J by 3 bases, and 5 bases separated the two germline ends. The CDR3 region is CASSQESYYGYTF. Here the CDR3 DNA reads TGTGCCAGCAGCCAAGAGTCCTACTATGGCTACACCTTC.

The sample holds many counts of this clonotype. The chain recombines TRBV7-8 with TRBJ2-7; weak D call: TRBD1 (6 bases). The CDR3 covers 16 residues. Germline V gene lookup returns CDR1 SGHVS and CDR2 FQNEAQ. With 3 bases removed from V and 1 base from J, the gap between germline ends came to 16 bases. The CDR3 DNA sequence: TGTGCCAGCAGCTTGGGGGCGCGACACCTGTCCTACGAGCAGTACTTC. It specifies CASSLGARHLSYEQYF.

This clonotype has ten or more counts. CDR3 region: CAISESRDPTSNTEAFF. CDR3 coding DNA: TGTGCCATCAGTGAGTCGAGAGACCCGACGAGTAACACTGAAGCTTTCTTT. The chain recombines TRBV10-3 with TRBJ1-1; D uncertain. With 0 bases removed from V and 2 bases from J, the gap between germline ends came to 16 bases. Germline V gene sequence: CDR1 ENHRY, CDR2 SYGVKD. This CDR3 is built from 17 residues.

This clonotype was counted at least ten times. The J gene is TRBJ1-5, the V gene TRBV7-8; D remains unclear. Looked up from germline, CDR1 is SGHVS and CDR2 is FQNEAQ. Trimming took 3 bases from V and 1 from J, leaving 7 bases between them. The CDR3 has 14 amino acids. CDR3: CASSLVRSNQPQHF. The CDR3 DNA follows: TGTGCCAGCAGCTTGGTAAGAAGCAATCAGCCCCAGCATTTT.

This clonotype was seen only a few times. V and J are TRBV5-8 and TRBJ2-3, with 7 bases aligning to TRBD1. The germline gives CDR1 SGHTS, CDR2 YDEGEE. This CDR3 has 16 amino acids. J was trimmed by 0 bases and V by 2 bases; bases with no gene match: 6. CDR3 sequence (DNA): TGTGCCAGCAGCTTTGAGGGGGCGATTAGCACAGATACGCAGTATTTT. This translates into CASSFEGAISTDTQYF.

This clonotype came up a few times. The chain has TRBV27 and TRBJ1-1, with D perhaps matching TRBD1 (5 bases). This CDR3 contains 13 residues. V lost 8 bases to trimming and J lost 1 base, with 11 bases between them. Germline-derived CDR1 and CDR2 are MNHEY and SMNVEV (reference sequence). The DNA for the CDR3 is TGTGCCAGCCCCCCCAGGGAGAACACTGAAGCTTTCTTT. It is translated as CASPPRENTEAFF.

V is TRBV27 and J is TRBJ1-2; D not certain. The CDR3 covers 14 residues. Trimming left V 5 bases short and J 4 bases short, with 14 bases between. The germline V gene has CDR1 MNHEY and CDR2 SMNVEV (reference sequence). The CDR3 DNA follows: TGTGCCAGCAGTCTAGGCCCAGGATTCTATGGCTACACCTTC. Its protein product is CASSLGPGFYGYTF.

V usage is TRBV6-1 and J usage is TRBJ2-2; D perhaps matches TRBD1 (6 bases). From germline, CDR1 is MNHNS and CDR2 SASEGT. This CDR3 comprises 15 residues. V was clipped by 8 bases and J by 3 bases, with 16 bases between them. The CDR3 reads CASRGVQGDTGELFF. The CDR3 bases are TGTGCCAGCCGAGGTGTACAGGGAGACACCGGGGAGCTGTTTTTT.

The chain uses TRBV4-3 and TRBJ1-3; D remains ambiguous. The CDR3 is 16 residues long. The germline V gene encodes CDR1 LGHNA and CDR2 YSLEER. Trimming removed 0 bases at V and 8 bases at J, with 17 bases between. CDR3 residues: CASSQEFDELGDTIYF. For the CDR3, the DNA is TGCGCCAGCAGCCAAGAGTTCGACGAACTCGGGGACACCATATATTTT.